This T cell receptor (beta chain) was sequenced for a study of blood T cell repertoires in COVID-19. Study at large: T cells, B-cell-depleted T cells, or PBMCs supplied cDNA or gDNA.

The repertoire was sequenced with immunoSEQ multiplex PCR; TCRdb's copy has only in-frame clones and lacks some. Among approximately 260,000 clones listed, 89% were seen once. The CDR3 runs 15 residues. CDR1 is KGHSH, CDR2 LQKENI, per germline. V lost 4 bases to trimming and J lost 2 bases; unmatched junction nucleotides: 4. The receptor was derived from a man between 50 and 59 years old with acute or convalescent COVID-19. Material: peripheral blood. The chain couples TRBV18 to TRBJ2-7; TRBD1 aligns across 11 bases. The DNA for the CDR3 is TGTGCCAGCTCACTCGGGGGACAGGGGGCCTACGAGCAGTACTTC. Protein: CASSLGGQGAYEQYF.